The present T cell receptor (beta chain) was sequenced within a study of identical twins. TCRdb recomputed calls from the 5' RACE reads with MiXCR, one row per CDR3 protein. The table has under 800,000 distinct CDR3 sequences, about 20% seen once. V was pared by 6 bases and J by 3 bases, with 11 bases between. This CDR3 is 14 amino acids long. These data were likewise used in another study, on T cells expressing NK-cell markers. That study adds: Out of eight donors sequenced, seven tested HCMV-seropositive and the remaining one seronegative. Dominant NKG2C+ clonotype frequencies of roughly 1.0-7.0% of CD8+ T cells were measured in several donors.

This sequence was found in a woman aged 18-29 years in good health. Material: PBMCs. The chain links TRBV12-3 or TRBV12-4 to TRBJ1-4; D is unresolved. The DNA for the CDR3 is TGTGCCAGCAGCCTCCGGGGAGCTAATGAAAAACTGTTTTTT. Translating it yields CASSLRGANEKLFF.